This record looks at one TCR beta chain sequence and its context. The antigen remains unidentified. TRB cDNA was prepared as libraries by UMI-labeled 5' RACE. TCRdb re-called the 5' RACE reads and gives one entry per CDR3 protein, without DNA. Its clone listing holds about 130,000 distinct CDR3 sequences. All CD8+ T cell subsets were sorted in triplicate at fewer than 350,000 cells each. The entry originates in a study of CXCR3-negative and CXCR3-positive naive CD8 T cells. Findings and limits, study-wide: Naive cells positive for CXCR3 carried more hydrophobic TRB CDR3s than CXCR3-negative ones. Memory cells diverged, while naive CXCR3-positive and CXCR3-negative cells had similar TRBV-TRBJ usage.

Germline V lookup: CDR1 SQVTM, CDR2 ANQGSEA. The CDR3 runs 11 residues. This receptor was identified in a human donor in good health. Some clones in this sample may be carry-over from other donors' samples. Sequenced input: naive CXCR3- CD8+ T cells from blood. Subset specified: CD45RO-CCR7+CD27+CD95- naive CD8+ T cells lacking CXCR3 (TNR3-). V is TRBV29-1 and J is TRBJ2-7; lacking DNA, the TRBD1 call made by TCRdb goes unchecked. The CDR3 here is CSVVLQGEQYF.